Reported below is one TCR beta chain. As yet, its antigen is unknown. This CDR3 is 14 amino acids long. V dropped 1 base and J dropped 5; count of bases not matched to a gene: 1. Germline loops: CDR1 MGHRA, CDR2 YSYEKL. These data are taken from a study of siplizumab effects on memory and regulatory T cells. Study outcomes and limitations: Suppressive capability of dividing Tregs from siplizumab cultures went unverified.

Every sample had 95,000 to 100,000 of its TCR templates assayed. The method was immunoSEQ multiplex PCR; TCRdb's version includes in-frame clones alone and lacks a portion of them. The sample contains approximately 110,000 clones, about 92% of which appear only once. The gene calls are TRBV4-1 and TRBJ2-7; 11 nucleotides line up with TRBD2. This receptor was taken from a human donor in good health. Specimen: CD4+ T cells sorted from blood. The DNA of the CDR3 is TGCGCCAGCAGCCAAGTACTAGCGGGAGACGAGCAGTACTTC. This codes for CASSQVLAGDEQYF.